Presented here are 16 T cell receptor beta chains from one specimen sequenced in a study of cytomegalovirus exposure and HLA in healthy donors (dated by TCRdb to about 2017). Libraries were constructed by the immunoSEQ multiplex PCR assay. The multiplex PCR relied on a mix of 60 forward primers for TCR Vbeta segments and 13 reverse primers for TCR Jbeta segments. TCRdb provides this immuneACCESS table in a form limited to in-frame rearrangements. Some clones are lacking; in checked studies, under half of them reflect an unresolved V gene, and why the rest are absent is not known. The sample table shows 140,000 or so clones, and 70% to 85% are seen once. 3% to 4% of the sample comes from the top ten. The sample taken for sequencing was PBMCs. These TCRs come from a male donor in good health and CMV-seronegative.

In its sample, this clone was seen a few times. V gene TRBV7-2 combines with J gene TRBJ2-7; TRBD1 matches 7 bases. Germline CDR1 is SGHTA and CDR2 is FQGNSA. With 5 bases clipped from V and 0 bases from J, the junction kept 10 bases outside the gene matches. There are 16 residues in the CDR3. The CDR3 protein is CASSPRTGTISYEQYF. The CDR3 DNA is TGTGCCAGCAGCCCGAGGACAGGAACCATCTCCTACGAGCAGTACTTC.

The chain carries TRBV11-2 and TRBJ2-7; 8 bases map to TRBD1. The germline V gene has CDR1 SGHAT and CDR2 FQNNGV. CDR3 length: 15 residues. V trimming: 6 bases; J trimming: 5 bases; junction bases outside the gene matches: 12. CDR3 sequence reads: CASSLTGTGGNEQYF. CDR3 in DNA: TGTGCCAGCAGTTTAACCGGGACAGGCGGAAACGAGCAGTACTTC.

The rearrangement links TRBV7-9 to TRBJ2-5; 12 bases match TRBD2. The CDR3 sequence is 15 residues long. Germline values: CDR1 SEHNR, CDR2 FQNEAQ (reference sequence). Trimming took 8 bases from V and 5 from J; bases not matched to a gene: 9. CDR3 sequence (DNA): TGTGCCAGCGCTCCGACTAGCGGGGGTTGGGAGACCCAGTACTTC. It yields the protein CASAPTSGGWETQYF.

The sample holds a few counts of this clone. The genes are TRBV7-2 and TRBJ2-7; 8 bases match TRBD1. The CDR3 runs to 14 residues. From germline, CDR1 is SGHTA and CDR2 FQGNSA. V was pared by 2 bases and J by 4 bases, with 4 bases of the junction left unmatched. The CDR3 reads CASSLLTGVYEQYF. In DNA form, the CDR3 reads TGTGCCAGCAGCTTATTGACAGGGGTATACGAGCAGTACTTC.

The rearrangement uses TRBV29-1 and TRBJ1-1, with D tentatively TRBD1 (5 bases). V was trimmed by 3 bases and J by 1 base, leaving 9 bases between them. CDR1 and CDR2 from the germline V gene are SQVTM and ANQGSEA. The CDR3 is 13 residues long. The CDR3 DNA is TGCAGCGTTGACGGGGGAGGGAACACTGAAGCTTTCTTT. Its translation is CSVDGGGNTEAFF. The full variable domain, rest sourced from reference TRBV29-1 and TRBJ1-1, is SAVISQKPSRDICQRGTSLTIQCQVDSQVTMMFWYRQQPGQSLTLIATANQGSEATYESGFVIDKFPISRPNLTFSTLTVSNMSPEDSSIYLCSVDGGGNTEAFFGQGTRLTVV.

The V gene is TRBV5-1, the J gene TRBJ1-1; D is ambiguous. The V end was cut by 0 bases, the J end by 5 bases, with 17 bases between. Germline CDR1 is SGHRS and CDR2 is YFSETQ. CDR3 size: 16 residues. CDR3 amino acids: CASSLGAAQRGTEAFF. CDR3 bases: TGCGCCAGCAGCTTGGGGGCAGCACAGAGAGGGACTGAAGCTTTCTTT.

The genes are TRBV19 and TRBJ2-6; D call uncertain. V was trimmed by 4 bases and J by 0 bases, leaving 13 bases between them. Germline V gene lookup returns CDR1 LNHDA and CDR2 SQIVND (reference sequence). The CDR3 sequence is 17 residues long. This CDR3 reads CASSTSPRPSGANVLTF. Written as DNA, the CDR3 is TGTGCCAGTAGTACCTCACCGCGGCCCTCTGGGGCCAACGTCCTGACTTTC.

V usage is TRBV9 and J usage is TRBJ1-1, with TRBD1 identical over 7 bases. Trimming removed 1 base from V and 0 bases from J; junction bases left unmatched: 3. There are 15 residues in the CDR3. The germline V gene encodes CDR1 SGDLS and CDR2 YYNGEE. The CDR3 DNA is TGTGCCAGCAGCGTAACGACAGGGATGAACACTGAAGCTTTCTTT. Its protein is CASSVTTGMNTEAFF.

This chain connects TRBV2 to TRBJ1-1; a possible D gene is TRBD1 (6 bases). The CDR3 runs to 14 residues. The germline gives CDR1 SNHLY, CDR2 FYNNEI. The ends were cut back, 3 bases at V and 1 base at J, with 9 bases in the middle. CDR3 in amino acids: CASSDTGKNTEAFF. The CDR3 nucleotides read TGTGCCAGCAGTGATACAGGGAAGAACACTGAAGCTTTCTTT.

J is TRBJ2-1 and V is TRBV28; 12 bases are a match to TRBD1. The CDR3 runs 14 residues. V shed 10 bases, J shed 8 bases, and the junction held 9 bases outside the gene matches. Germline lookup yields CDR1 MDHEN and CDR2 SYDVKM. Here the CDR3 DNA reads TGTGCCACCATCGGGACAGGGGGCGTTGATGAGCAGTTCTTC. Its translation: CATIGTGGVDEQFF.

The J gene is TRBJ1-2, the V gene TRBV9; 9 nucleotides agree with TRBD1. The CDR3 is made up of 16 amino acids. Trimming cost V 3 bases and J 3 bases; bases outside gene matches: 9. Germline V CDR1 and CDR2: SGDLS, YYNGEE. The CDR3 DNA is TGTGCCAGCAGCGGAAACAGGGGGCCTTTCTACTATGGCTACACCTTC. Its protein is CASSGNRGPFYYGYTF.

The chain has TRBV28 and TRBJ2-7; possibly TRBD2 for D (5 bases). The germline V gene has CDR1 MDHEN and CDR2 SYDVKM. V gave up 5 bases and J gave up 0 bases, with 14 bases separating them. The CDR3 sequence is 15 residues long. The CDR3 is CASSQGLTRSYEQYF. For the CDR3, the DNA is TGTGCCAGCAGTCAAGGACTGACTCGCTCCTACGAGCAGTACTTC.

The rearrangement joins TRBV15 to TRBJ1-2; tentatively, D is TRBD1 (6 bases). CDR1 and CDR2 (germline): LNHNV, YYDKDF (reference sequence). This CDR3 spans 15 amino acids. V lost 1 base, J lost 4 bases, and 13 bases lay in between. The DNA of the CDR3 is TGTGCCACCAGCAGAGTCTGGGAAGGGGGCTATGGCTACACCTTC. It specifies CATSRVWEGGYGYTF.

This rearrangement joins TRBV7-9 to TRBJ1-6, with D uncertain. The CDR3 covers 17 residues. The V end lost 1 base, the J end lost 4 bases, and 14 bases lay between the germline ends. Germline V gene data show CDR1 as SEHNR and CDR2 as FQNEAQ (reference sequence). CDR3 DNA: TGTGCCAGCAGCTTAGGGGCATTAACAGAGTATAATTCACCCCTCCACTTT. Protein sequence: CASSLGALTEYNSPLHF.

The chain couples TRBV11-2 to TRBJ2-5; D perhaps matches TRBD1 (5 bases). The J call may be mistaken, given a closer DNA end match to TRBJ2-7. CDR3 length equals 14 residues. Germline CDR1 is SGHAT and CDR2 is FQNNGV. Here the CDR3 DNA reads TGTGCCAGCAGCTTAGATCGCAGGGTCGGCGAGCAGTACTTC. Translating gives CASSLDRRVGEQYF.

Remarks on this clone: At one boundary the junction diverges from the germline segment, which might be a read error. This sequence joins TRBV7-9 and TRBJ2-1, with 9 bases identical to TRBD1. The CDR3 is 17 residues long. Germline V CDR1 and CDR2: SEHNR, FQNEAQ (reference sequence). The CDR3 nucleotides read TGTTCCAGCAGCTTTTGTCCGGGACAGGGTATTTGCAATGAGCAGTTCTTC. Residues: CSSSFCPGQGICNEQFF.